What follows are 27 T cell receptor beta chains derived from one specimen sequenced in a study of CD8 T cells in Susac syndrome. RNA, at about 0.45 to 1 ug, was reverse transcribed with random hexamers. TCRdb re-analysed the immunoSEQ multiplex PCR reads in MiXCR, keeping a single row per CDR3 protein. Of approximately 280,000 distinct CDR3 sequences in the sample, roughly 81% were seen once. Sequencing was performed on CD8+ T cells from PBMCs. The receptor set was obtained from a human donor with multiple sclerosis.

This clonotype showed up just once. The CDR3 DNA reads as TGTGCCAGCAGCACCTCTGGTCAGGGGGCCCAAGAGACCCAGTACTTC. It encodes CASSTSGQGAQETQYF. The chain uses TRBV9 and TRBJ2-5, with 8 bases aligning to TRBD1. The CDR3 is 16 amino acids. Germline V gene data show CDR1 as SGDLS and CDR2 as YYNGEE. Unmatched junction bases numbered 9, after V lost 4 bases and J lost 1 base.

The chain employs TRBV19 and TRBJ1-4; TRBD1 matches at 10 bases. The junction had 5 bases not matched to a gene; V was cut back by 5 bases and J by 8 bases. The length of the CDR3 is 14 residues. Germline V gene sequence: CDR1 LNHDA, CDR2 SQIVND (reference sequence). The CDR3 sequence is CASSPTGGQEKLFF. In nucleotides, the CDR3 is TGTGCCAGTAGTCCGACAGGGGGCCAAGAAAAACTGTTTTTT.

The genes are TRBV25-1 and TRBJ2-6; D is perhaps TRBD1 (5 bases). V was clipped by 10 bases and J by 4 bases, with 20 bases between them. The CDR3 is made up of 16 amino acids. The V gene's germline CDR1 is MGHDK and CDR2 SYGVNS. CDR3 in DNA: TGTGCCACCGTGAAATCAGGGCCCGCCGGGGCCAACGTCCTGACTTTC. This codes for CATVKSGPAGANVLTF.

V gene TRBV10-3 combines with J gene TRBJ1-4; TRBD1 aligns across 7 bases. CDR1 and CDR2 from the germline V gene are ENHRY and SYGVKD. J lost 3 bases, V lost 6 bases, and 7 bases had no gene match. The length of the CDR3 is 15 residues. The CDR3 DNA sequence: TGTGCCATCAGCCAGACAGGGTCGTCTAATGAAAAACTGTTTTTT. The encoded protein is CAISQTGSSNEKLFF.

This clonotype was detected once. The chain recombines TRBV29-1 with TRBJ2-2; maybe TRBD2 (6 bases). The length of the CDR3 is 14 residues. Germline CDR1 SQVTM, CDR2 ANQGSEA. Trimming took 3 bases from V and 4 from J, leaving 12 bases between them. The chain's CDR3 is CSVDLEGLTGELFF. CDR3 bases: TGCAGCGTTGATCTGGAGGGGCTCACCGGGGAGCTGTTTTTT.

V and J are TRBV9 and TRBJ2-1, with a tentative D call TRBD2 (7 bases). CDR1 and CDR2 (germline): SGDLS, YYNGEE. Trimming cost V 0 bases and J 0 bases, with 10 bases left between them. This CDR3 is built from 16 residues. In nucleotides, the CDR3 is TGTGCCAGCAGCGTAGGAGGGGGGGGCTCCTACAATGAGCAGTTCTTC. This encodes CASSVGGGGSYNEQFF.

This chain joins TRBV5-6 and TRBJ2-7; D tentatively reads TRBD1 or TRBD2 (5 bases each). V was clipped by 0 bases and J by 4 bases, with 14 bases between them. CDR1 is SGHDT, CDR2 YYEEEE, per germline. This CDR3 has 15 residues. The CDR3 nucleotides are TGTGCCAGCAGCTTGGAACTTGAGGGACGTTACGAGCAGTACTTC. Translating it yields CASSLELEGRYEQYF.

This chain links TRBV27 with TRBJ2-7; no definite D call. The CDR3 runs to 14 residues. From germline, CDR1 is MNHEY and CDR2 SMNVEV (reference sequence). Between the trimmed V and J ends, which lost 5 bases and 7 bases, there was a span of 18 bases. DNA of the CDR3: TGTGCCAGCAGTCCCGATCCTCGGCGGTGGGAGCAGTACTTC. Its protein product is CASSPDPRRWEQYF.

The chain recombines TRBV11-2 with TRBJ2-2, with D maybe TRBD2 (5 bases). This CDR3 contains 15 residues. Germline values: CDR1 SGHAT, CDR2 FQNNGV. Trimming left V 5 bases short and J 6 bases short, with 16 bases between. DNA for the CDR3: TGTGCCAGCAGCCCCCGGGGTGCCCATTCCGGGGAGCTGTTTTTT. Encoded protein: CASSPRGAHSGELFF.

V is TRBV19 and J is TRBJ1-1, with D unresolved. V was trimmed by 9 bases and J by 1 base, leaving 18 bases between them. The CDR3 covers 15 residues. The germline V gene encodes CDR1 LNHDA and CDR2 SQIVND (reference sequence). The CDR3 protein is CASLWTGRWNTEAFF. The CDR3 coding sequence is TGTGCCAGCCTTTGGACGGGAAGATGGAACACTGAAGCTTTCTTT.

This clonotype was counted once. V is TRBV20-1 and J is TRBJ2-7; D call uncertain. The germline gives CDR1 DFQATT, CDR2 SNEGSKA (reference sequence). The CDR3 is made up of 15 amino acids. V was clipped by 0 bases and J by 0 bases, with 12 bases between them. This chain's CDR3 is CSARDFNSNSYEQYF. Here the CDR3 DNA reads TGCAGTGCTAGAGATTTTAACAGTAACTCCTACGAGCAGTACTTC.

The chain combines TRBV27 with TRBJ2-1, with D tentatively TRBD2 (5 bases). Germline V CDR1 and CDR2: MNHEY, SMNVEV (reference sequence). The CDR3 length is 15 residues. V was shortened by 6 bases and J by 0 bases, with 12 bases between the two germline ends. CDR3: CASSNQTISYNEQFF. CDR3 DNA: TGTGCCAGCAGCAACCAGACTATCTCCTACAATGAGCAGTTCTTC.

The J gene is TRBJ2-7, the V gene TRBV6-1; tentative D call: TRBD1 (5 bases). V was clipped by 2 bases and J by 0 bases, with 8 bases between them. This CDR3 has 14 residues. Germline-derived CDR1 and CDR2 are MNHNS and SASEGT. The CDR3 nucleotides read TGTGCCAGCAGTGAACAGGGTTTCTCCTACGAGCAGTACTTC. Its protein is CASSEQGFSYEQYF.

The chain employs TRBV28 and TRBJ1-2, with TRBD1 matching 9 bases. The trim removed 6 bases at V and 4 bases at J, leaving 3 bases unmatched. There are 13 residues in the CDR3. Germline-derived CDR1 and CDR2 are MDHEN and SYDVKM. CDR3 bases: TGTGCCAGCAGAAGACAGGGGGGCTATGGCTACACCTTC. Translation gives CASRRQGGYGYTF.

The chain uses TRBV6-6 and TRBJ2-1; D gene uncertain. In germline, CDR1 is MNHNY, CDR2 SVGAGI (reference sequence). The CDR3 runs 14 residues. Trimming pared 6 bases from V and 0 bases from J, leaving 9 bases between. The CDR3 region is CASSPVTSYNEQFF. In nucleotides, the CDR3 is TGTGCCAGCAGCCCGGTCACCTCCTACAATGAGCAGTTCTTC.

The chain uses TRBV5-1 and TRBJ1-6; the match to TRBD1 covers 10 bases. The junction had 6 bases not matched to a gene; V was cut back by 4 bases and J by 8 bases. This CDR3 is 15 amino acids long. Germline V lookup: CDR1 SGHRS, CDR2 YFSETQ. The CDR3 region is CASSQDRGTHSPLHF. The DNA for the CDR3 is TGCGCCAGCAGCCAGGACAGGGGGACCCATTCACCCCTCCACTTT.

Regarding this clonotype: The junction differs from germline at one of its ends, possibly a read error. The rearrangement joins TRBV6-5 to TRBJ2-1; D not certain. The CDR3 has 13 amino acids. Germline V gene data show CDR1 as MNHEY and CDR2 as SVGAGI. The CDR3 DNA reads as TGTGCCAGCAGTTACGGCTCCCACAATGAGCAGTTCTTC. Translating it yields CASSYGSHNEQFF.

CDR3 nucleotide sequence: TGTGCCAGCAGGGGTTCAGGGGCCCCCTATGGCTACACCTTC. Translation: CASRGSGAPYGYTF. The V gene is TRBV27, the J gene TRBJ1-2; the D gene is possibly TRBD1 (6 bases). This CDR3 contains 14 residues. V dropped 6 bases and J dropped 4 bases, with 15 bases sitting between them. Per germline, CDR1 MNHEY and CDR2 SMNVEV (reference sequence).

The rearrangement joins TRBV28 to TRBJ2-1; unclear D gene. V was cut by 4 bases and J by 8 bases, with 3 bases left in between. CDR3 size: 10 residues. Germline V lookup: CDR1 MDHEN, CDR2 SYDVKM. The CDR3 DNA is TGTGCCAGCAGTTCGTATGAGCAGTTCTTC. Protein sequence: CASSSYEQFF.

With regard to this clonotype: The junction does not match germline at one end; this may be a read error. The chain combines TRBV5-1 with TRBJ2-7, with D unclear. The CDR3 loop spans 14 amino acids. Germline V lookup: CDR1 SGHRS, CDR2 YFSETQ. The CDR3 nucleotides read TGCGCCAGCAGCTTGGGTCCGCAGGATGACGAGCGGTACTTC. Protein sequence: CASSLGPQDDERYF.

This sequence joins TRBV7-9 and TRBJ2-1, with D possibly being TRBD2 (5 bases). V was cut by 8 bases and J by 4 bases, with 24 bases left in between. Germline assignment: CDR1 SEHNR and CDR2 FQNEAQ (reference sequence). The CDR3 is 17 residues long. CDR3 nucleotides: TGTGCCAGCTCGACTCGGCGGGTCCCCTTTAATTACAATGAGCAGTTCTTC. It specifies CASSTRRVPFNYNEQFF. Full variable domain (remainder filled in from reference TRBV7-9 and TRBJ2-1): DTGVSQNPRHKITKRGQNVTFRCDPISEHNRLYWYRQTLGQGPEFLTYFQNEAQLEKSRLLSDRFSAERPKGSFSTLEIQRTEQGDSAMYLCASSTRRVPFNYNEQFFGPGTRLTVL.

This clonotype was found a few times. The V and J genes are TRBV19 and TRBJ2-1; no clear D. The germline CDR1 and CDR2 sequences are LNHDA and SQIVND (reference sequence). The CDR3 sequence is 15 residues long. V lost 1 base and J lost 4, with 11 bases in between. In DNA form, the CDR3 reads TGTGCCAGTAGTATAGCTAGGACGGCGTACAATGAGCAGTTCTTC. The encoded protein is CASSIARTAYNEQFF. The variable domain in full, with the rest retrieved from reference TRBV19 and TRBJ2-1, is DGGITQSPKYLFRKEGQNVTLSCEQNLNHDAMYWYRQDPGQGLRLIYYSQIVNDFQKGDIAEGYSVSREKKESFPLTVTSAQKNPTAFYLCASSIARTAYNEQFFGPGTRLTVL.

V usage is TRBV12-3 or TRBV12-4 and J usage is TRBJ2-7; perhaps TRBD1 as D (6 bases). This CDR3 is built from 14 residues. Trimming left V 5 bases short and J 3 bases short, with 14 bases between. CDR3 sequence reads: CASSPRTDHYEQYF. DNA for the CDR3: TGTGCCAGCAGTCCAAGGACAGACCACTACGAGCAGTACTTC.

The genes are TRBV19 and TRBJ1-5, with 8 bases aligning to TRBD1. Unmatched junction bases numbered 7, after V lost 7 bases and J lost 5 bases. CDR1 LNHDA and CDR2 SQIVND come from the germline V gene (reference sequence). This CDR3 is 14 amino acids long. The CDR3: CASKDRGGYQPQHF. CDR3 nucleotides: TGTGCCAGTAAAGACAGGGGAGGGTATCAGCCCCAGCATTTT.

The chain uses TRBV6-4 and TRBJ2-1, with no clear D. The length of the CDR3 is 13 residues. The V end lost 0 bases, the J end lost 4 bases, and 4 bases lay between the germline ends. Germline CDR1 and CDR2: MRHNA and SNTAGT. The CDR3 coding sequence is TGTGCCAGCAGTGACTCTACTTACAATGAGCAGTTCTTC. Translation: CASSDSTYNEQFF.

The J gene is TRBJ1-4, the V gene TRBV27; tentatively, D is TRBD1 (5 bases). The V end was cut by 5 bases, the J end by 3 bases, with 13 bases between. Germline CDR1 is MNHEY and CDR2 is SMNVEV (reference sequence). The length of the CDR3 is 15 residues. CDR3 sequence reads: CASSTPGLSNEKLFF. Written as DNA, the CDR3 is TGTGCCAGCAGTACACCAGGGTTATCTAATGAAAAACTGTTTTTT.

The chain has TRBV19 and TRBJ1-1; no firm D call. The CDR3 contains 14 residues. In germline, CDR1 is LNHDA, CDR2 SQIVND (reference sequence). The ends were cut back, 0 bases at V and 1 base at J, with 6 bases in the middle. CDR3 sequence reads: CASSIDPTNTEAFF. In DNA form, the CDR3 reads TGTGCCAGTAGTATAGATCCCACGAACACTGAAGCTTTCTTT.